This TCR beta chain appears in the sequencing data of a study of Ad26.COV2.S vaccination and SARS-CoV-2 variants. Findings and caveats of the study: Comparable non-spike TCR breadth was observed in vaccine and placebo recipients.

CDR3 size: 18 residues. Germline V CDR1 and CDR2: KGHSH, LQKENI. With V trimmed by 3 bases and J by 3 bases, 12 bases remained unmatched. TCRdb's table, derived via immunoSEQ multiplex PCR, lists solely in-frame clones and lacks some. The table lists more than 300,000 clones, roughly 84% of them singletons. The treatment was: about 20 received Ad26.COV2.S at low or high dose, single or two shots; about 5 received placebo; per-sample allocation not given. The samples were gathered on day 63 after the first injection of vaccine or placebo. In Boston, an adult donor aged 18-55 years took part. What was given as vaccine was an Ad26 vector encoding Wuhan-strain SARS-CoV-2 spike. Details on this clone: Antigen unknown.

Sequencing was performed on peripheral blood, taken in a trial of Ad26.COV2.S vaccine versus placebo. The origin of this receptor is a person between 18 and 65 years old who received the Ad26.COV2.S COVID-19 vaccine or a placebo. This chain connects TRBV18 to TRBJ2-3, with TRBD2 matching 10 bases. For the CDR3, the DNA is TGTGCCAGCTCACCGGAACGAGTAGCGGGGGGCCATACAGATACGCAGTATTTT. Protein sequence: CASSPERVAGGHTDTQYF.